One and the same sample provided the 19 T cell receptor beta chains below, sequenced in a study of blood T cell repertoires in COVID-19 (TCRdb year 2020). Library prep was done by the immunoSEQ multiplex PCR assay. This immuneACCESS table, as held by TCRdb, lists in-frame sequences with V and J called but not all clones. Of the missing ones, under half trace to an unresolved V gene in checked studies; the others have no known cause. This sample gives 300,000 to 350,000 clones in total; about 91% of them show up just once. The ten largest make up 1.5% to 2% of the sample. What was sequenced was peripheral blood. Every receptor here comes from a woman between 25 and 40 years old with COVID-19, enrolled during active disease.

The gene calls are TRBV5-6 and TRBJ2-1; 7 bases match TRBD1. Germline CDR1 SGHDT, CDR2 YYEEEE. Unmatched junction bases numbered 3, after V lost 4 bases and J lost 5 bases. The CDR3 totals 13 residues. The CDR3 region is CASSTGTDNEQFF. The CDR3, as DNA: TGTGCCAGCAGCACCGGGACAGACAATGAGCAGTTCTTC.

This rearrangement joins TRBV7-2 to TRBJ1-3; D is perhaps TRBD1 (5 bases). The V and J ends lost 5 bases and 4 bases respectively, with 12 bases between them. CDR3 length: 14 residues. Germline V gene lookup returns CDR1 SGHTA and CDR2 FQGNSA. In DNA form, the CDR3 reads TGTGCCAGCAGCCCCCAACCAGGGGGAAACACCATATATTTT. Amino acids: CASSPQPGGNTIYF.

The J gene is TRBJ1-2, the V gene TRBV6-5; a possible D gene is TRBD1 (6 bases). V was clipped by 7 bases and J by 7 bases, with 19 bases between them. Germline V gives CDR1 MNHEY, CDR2 SVGAGI. The CDR3 contains 14 residues. The CDR3 is CASNPLGAGAGYTF. The CDR3, as DNA: TGTGCCAGCAATCCCCTGGGGGCAGGGGCTGGCTACACCTTC.

The chain is built from TRBV11-2 and TRBJ1-6, with 7 bases fitting TRBD1. Germline V lookup: CDR1 SGHAT, CDR2 FQNNGV. There are 15 residues in the CDR3. With V trimmed by 8 bases and J by 7 bases, 11 bases remained unmatched. The CDR3 region has the DNA TGTGCCAGCGCACGTGGGACAGTCGAAAATTCACCCCTCCACTTT. Translating gives CASARGTVENSPLHF.

This rearrangement joins TRBV10-3 to TRBJ2-7, with 8 nucleotides matching TRBD2. Germline-derived CDR1 and CDR2 are ENHRY and SYGVKD. The CDR3 spans 14 residues. The V gene end was trimmed by 4 bases and the J gene end by 3 bases; junction bases not matched to a gene: 5. Written as DNA, the CDR3 is TGTGCCATCAGTGGCGGGACTAGTTTCTACGAGCAGTACTTC. Translating it yields CAISGGTSFYEQYF.

In DNA form, the CDR3 reads TGCGCCAGCAGCCAAGGGACAGGGGGCGTCAACACTGAAGCTTTCTTT. This codes for CASSQGTGGVNTEAFF. This chain uses TRBV4-1 with TRBJ1-1; 11 bases line up with TRBD1. The CDR3 is 16 amino acids. The trim removed 1 base at V and 2 bases at J, leaving 3 bases unmatched. The germline CDR1 and CDR2 sequences are MGHRA and YSYEKL.

The chain links TRBV6-2 or TRBV6-3 to TRBJ1-1; D is uncertain. Germline-derived CDR1 and CDR2 are MNHEY and SVGEGT. This CDR3 spans 12 amino acids. With 2 bases removed from V and 8 bases from J, the gap between germline ends came to 9 bases. CDR3 residues: CASSYGQTEAFF. The CDR3, as DNA: TGTGCCAGCAGTTACGGCCAGACAGAAGCTTTCTTT.

V is TRBV5-1 and J is TRBJ2-5; TRBD1 matches 7 bases. This CDR3 spans 14 amino acids. The ends lost 3 bases at V and 1 base at J; junction bases unmatched: 3. Per germline, CDR1 SGHRS and CDR2 YFSETQ. DNA of the CDR3: TGCGCCAGCAGCTCCCGGGACAGCCAAGAGACCCAGTACTTC. This gives the protein CASSSRDSQETQYF. The full variable domain, in which reference TRBV5-1 and TRBJ2-5 provide the parts outside the CDR3, is KAGVTQTPRYLIKTRGQQVTLSCSPISGHRSVSWYQQTPGQGLQFLFEYFSETQRNKGNFPGRFSGRQFSNSRSEMNVSTLELGDSALYLCASSSRDSQETQYFGPGTRLLVL.

The chain couples TRBV19 to TRBJ1-1; D gene unclear. There are 15 residues in the CDR3. V dropped 7 bases and J dropped 1 base, with 16 bases sitting between them. CDR1 and CDR2 (germline): LNHDA, SQIVND (reference sequence). The CDR3 coding sequence is TGTGCCAGTACCGATGCGGGTTGGGGGAACACTGAAGCTTTCTTT. Translating it yields CASTDAGWGNTEAFF.

The chain carries TRBV6-5 and TRBJ1-5; 7 positions agree with TRBD1. The CDR3 is made up of 14 amino acids. Germline V CDR1 and CDR2: MNHEY, SVGAGI. V was clipped by 11 bases and J by 4 bases; unmatched bases: 11. The CDR3: CAAKGQVQNQPQHF. CDR3 DNA sequence: TGTGCCGCGAAAGGACAGGTACAAAATCAGCCCCAGCATTTT.

The chain uses TRBV7-2 and TRBJ2-3, with 7 bases that match TRBD2. The CDR3 is made up of 14 amino acids. Germline CDR1 SGHTA, CDR2 FQGNSA. J gave up 8 bases and V 5 bases, and 10 bases lay outside the gene matches. CDR3 residues: CASSPNRDYLTQYF. CDR3 DNA: TGTGCCAGCAGCCCGAACCGGGACTACCTTACGCAGTATTTT.

The chain employs TRBV3-1 (or the pseudogene TRBV3-2) and TRBJ2-3, with 11 bases that match TRBD2. This CDR3 has 16 amino acids. The trim removed 5 bases at V and 2 bases at J, leaving 6 bases unmatched. The V gene's germline CDR1 is LGHDT and CDR2 YNNKEL (reference sequence). For the CDR3, the DNA is TGTGCCAGCAGCTTAACTAGCGGGGGCGTCACAGATACGCAGTATTTT. Its protein product is CASSLTSGGVTDTQYF.

The CDR3 is CASSYKGGSEQYV. DNA for the CDR3: TGTGCCAGCAGTTACAAGGGGGGGAGTGAGCAGTACGTC. V is TRBV6-5 and J is TRBJ2-7, with TRBD2 as a possible D gene (7 bases). The germline V gene encodes CDR1 MNHEY and CDR2 SVGAGI. Trimming removed 2 bases from V and 7 bases from J, with 12 bases in between. The CDR3 runs to 13 residues.

Regarding this clone: One end of the junction is discordant with germline, which a read error may explain. The chain couples TRBV6-5 to TRBJ2-7; the D is unclear. The CDR3 is made up of 14 amino acids. The germline gives CDR1 MNHEY, CDR2 SVGAGI. DNA of the CDR3: TGTGCCAGCAGTTCCCCCGACTCGTCCTACGGGCAGTACTTC. It codes for CASSSPDSSYGQYF.

The chain carries TRBV7-3 and TRBJ1-3, with D uncertain. CDR1 and CDR2 (germline): SGHTA, FQGTGA. Trimming took 3 bases from V and 2 from J, leaving 8 bases between them. This CDR3 has 14 amino acids. CDR3 DNA: TGTGCCAGCAGCTTGGGCGGGACTGGAAACACCATATATTTT. Translated, it gives CASSLGGTGNTIYF.

The V call is TRBV21-1, the J call TRBJ2-7; TRBD1, the D gene given by the table, was not confirmed from the DNA. TRBV21-1 is a pseudogene. The CDR3 extends over 12 amino acids. The CDR3 DNA reads as TGTGCCAGCAGCAAAGACAACTACGAGCAGTACGTC. Its protein product is CASSKDNYEQYV.

This clone was found a few times. V is TRBV6-5 and J is TRBJ1-2; no definite D call. The V end was cut by 4 bases, the J end by 2 bases, with 8 bases between. The CDR3 is 13 residues long. Germline CDR1 MNHEY, CDR2 SVGAGI. CDR3 loop: CASSSGENYGYTF. The CDR3 nucleotides read TGTGCCAGCAGTTCCGGGGAAAACTATGGCTACACCTTC.

Turning to this clone: With a much larger clone just one base away, this may be a read error. This rearrangement joins TRBV27 to TRBJ1-1, with 8 positions matching TRBD1. In germline, CDR1 is MNHEY, CDR2 SMNVEV (reference sequence). This CDR3 has 14 residues. V lost 5 bases, J lost 0 bases, and 2 bases stayed unmatched. This chain's CDR3 is CASSLQGVNTEAFF. For the CDR3, the DNA is TGTGCCAGCAGTCTACAGGGGGTGAACACTGAAGCTTTCTTT.

The J gene is TRBJ2-3, the V gene TRBV29-1; D possibly corresponds to TRBD2 (6 bases). The CDR3 has 16 residues. Germline values: CDR1 SQVTM, CDR2 ANQGSEA. The germline V and J ends were trimmed by 7 bases and 1 base, with 21 bases remaining between them. CDR3 amino acids: CSGRMGGRRRTDTQYF. CDR3 DNA: TGCAGCGGGAGGATGGGGGGACGACGTCGCACAGATACGCAGTATTTT.